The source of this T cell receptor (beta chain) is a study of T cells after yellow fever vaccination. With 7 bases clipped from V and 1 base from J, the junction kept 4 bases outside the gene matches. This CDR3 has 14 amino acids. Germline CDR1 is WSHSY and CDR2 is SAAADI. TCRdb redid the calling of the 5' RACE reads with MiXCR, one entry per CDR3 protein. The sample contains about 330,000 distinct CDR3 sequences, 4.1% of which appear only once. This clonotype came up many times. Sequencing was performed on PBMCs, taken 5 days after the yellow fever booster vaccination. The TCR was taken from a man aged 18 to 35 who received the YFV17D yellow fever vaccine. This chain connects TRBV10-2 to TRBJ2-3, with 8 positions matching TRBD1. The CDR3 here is CASTATGGTDTQYF. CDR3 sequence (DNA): TGCGCCAGCACGGCGACAGGGGGCACAGATACGCAGTATTTT.